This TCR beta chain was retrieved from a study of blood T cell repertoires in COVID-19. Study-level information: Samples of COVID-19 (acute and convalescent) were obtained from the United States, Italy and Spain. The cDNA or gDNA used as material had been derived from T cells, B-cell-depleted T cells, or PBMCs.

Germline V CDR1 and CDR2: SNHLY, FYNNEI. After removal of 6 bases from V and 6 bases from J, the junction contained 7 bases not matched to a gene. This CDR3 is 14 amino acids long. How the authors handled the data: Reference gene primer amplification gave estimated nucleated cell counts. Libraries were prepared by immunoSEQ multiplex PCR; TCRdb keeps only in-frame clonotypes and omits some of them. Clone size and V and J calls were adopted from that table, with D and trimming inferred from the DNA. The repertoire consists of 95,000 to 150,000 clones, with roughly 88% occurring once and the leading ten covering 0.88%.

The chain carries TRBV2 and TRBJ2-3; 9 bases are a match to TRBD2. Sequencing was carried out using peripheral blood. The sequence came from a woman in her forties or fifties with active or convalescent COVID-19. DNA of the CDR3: TGTGCCAGCAGGATAGCGGGAGTTTGGGATACGCAGTATTTT. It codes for CASRIAGVWDTQYF.